The 30 T cell receptor beta chains reported below all come from one sample, sequenced in a study of cytomegalovirus exposure and HLA in healthy donors. The PCR used 60 Vbeta and 13 Jbeta primers. Sequencing was performed with immunoSEQ multiplex PCR; in TCRdb, only in-frame clones are kept and a portion is missing. The sample comprises some 130,000 clones, 80% of which are singletons, and just over 2.5% rests with the top ten. Specimen: PBMCs. These receptors originate from a man aged 25-45 years in good health and CMV-seronegative.

The V call is TRBV29-1, the J call TRBJ2-1; 9 bases are a match to TRBD2. The ends lost 5 bases at V and 3 bases at J; junction bases unmatched: 5. The germline CDR1 and CDR2 sequences are SQVTM and ANQGSEA. This CDR3 region has 14 residues. CDR3 amino acids: CSVCGGVIYNEQFF. The CDR3 nucleotides are TGCAGCGTTTGCGGGGGGGTCATCTACAATGAGCAGTTCTTC.

The genes are TRBV10-3 and TRBJ2-3, with TRBD2 matching 10 bases. The CDR3 runs to 16 residues. V lost 8 bases to trimming and J lost 3 bases; unmatched junction nucleotides: 11. CDR1 ENHRY and CDR2 SYGVKD come from the germline V gene. The CDR3 bases are TGTGCCATCCGGGGTACTAGCGGGATAAGGACAGATACGCAGTATTTT. Translating gives CAIRGTSGIRTDTQYF.

This clone was detected a few times. This chain links TRBV5-1 with TRBJ2-7; the match to TRBD2 covers 8 bases. Trimming at V came to 2 bases and at J to 4 bases, leaving 11 bases not matched to a gene. This CDR3 is 16 amino acids long. Germline CDR1 is SGHRS and CDR2 is YFSETQ. The CDR3 DNA reads TGCGCCAGCAGCTTCTCATCCAGCGGGAGAGCTTACGAGCAGTACTTC. This codes for CASSFSSSGRAYEQYF.

This clone was seen a few times. The chain has TRBV19 and TRBJ1-5; 11 bases map to TRBD1. The CDR3 length is 17 residues. The trim removed 8 bases at V and 0 bases at J, leaving 9 bases unmatched. Per germline, CDR1 LNHDA and CDR2 SQIVND (reference sequence). This CDR3 reads CASDTGTGGYSNQPQHF. The CDR3 DNA reads as TGTGCCAGTGATACCGGGACAGGGGGATATAGCAATCAGCCCCAGCATTTT.

V usage is TRBV19 and J usage is TRBJ2-7; 10 bases align to TRBD1. Germline loops: CDR1 LNHDA, CDR2 SQIVND (reference sequence). This CDR3 is 15 amino acids long. Trimming cost V 6 bases and J 3 bases; bases outside gene matches: 8. The CDR3 spells CASSSPGQGNYEQYF. CDR3 bases: TGTGCCAGTAGCAGTCCGGGACAGGGGAACTACGAGCAGTACTTC.

DNA for the CDR3: TGTGCCAGCAGTGAGATGACCCAGGGTGCAGATACGCAGTATTTT. It yields the protein CASSEMTQGADTQYF. V and J are TRBV6-1 and TRBJ2-3, with a weak D call TRBD1 (5 bases). Germline values: CDR1 MNHNS, CDR2 SASEGT. CDR3 length: 15 amino acids. V lost 3 bases, J lost 4 bases, and 14 bases lay in between.

The chain employs TRBV10-2 and TRBJ2-2; TRBD2 matches at 13 bases. Germline CDR1 is WSHSY and CDR2 is SAAADI. Losses at the gene ends were 7 bases for V and 3 bases for J; bases not matched to a gene: 5. This CDR3 contains 16 residues. The CDR3 reads CASKGLAGADTGELFF. Here the CDR3 DNA reads TGCGCCAGCAAAGGACTAGCGGGAGCGGACACCGGGGAGCTGTTTTTT.

The sample holds a few counts of this clone. V usage is TRBV18 and J usage is TRBJ1-1; D is ambiguous. Germline V lookup: CDR1 KGHSH, CDR2 LQKENI. Trimming removed 6 bases from V and 1 base from J, with 15 bases in between. This CDR3 is built from 15 residues. The CDR3 loop is CASSYIEVPNTEAFF. The CDR3, as DNA: TGTGCCAGCTCGTATATTGAGGTACCGAACACTGAAGCTTTCTTT.

This clone has only a few counts. The chain joins TRBV2 to TRBJ1-1; possible D gene TRBD1, 6 bases. With 7 bases removed from V and 4 bases from J, the gap between germline ends came to 13 bases. The CDR3 length is 13 residues. Germline CDR1 SNHLY, CDR2 FYNNEI. The CDR3 loop reads CASNHRVITEAFF. The DNA for the CDR3 is TGTGCCAGCAACCACAGGGTAATCACTGAAGCTTTCTTT.

The chain employs TRBV9 and TRBJ2-1, with D maybe TRBD2 (6 bases). This CDR3 has 16 residues. Trimming left V 0 bases short and J 2 bases short, with 12 bases between. Germline CDR1 and CDR2: SGDLS and YYNGEE. The CDR3 loop reads CASSVATAGTYNEQFF. In DNA, the CDR3 is TGTGCCAGCAGCGTAGCTACCGCGGGGACCTACAATGAGCAGTTCTTC.

The chain uses TRBV27 and TRBJ1-2; tentatively, D is TRBD1 (5 bases). Germline V lookup: CDR1 MNHEY, CDR2 SMNVEV (reference sequence). CDR3 length: 14 amino acids. Trimming shortened V by 2 bases and J by 2 bases, and 9 bases separated the two germline ends. CDR3 DNA sequence: TGTGCCAGCAGTTTAACAGGAAGAAACTATGGCTACACCTTC. This codes for CASSLTGRNYGYTF.

The chain combines TRBV19 with TRBJ1-5; D gene uncertain. This CDR3 region has 14 residues. Trimming pared 2 bases from V and 0 bases from J, leaving 5 bases between. Germline loops: CDR1 LNHDA, CDR2 SQIVND (reference sequence). CDR3 sequence (DNA): TGTGCCAGTAGTATATTGTATAGCAATCAGCCCCAGCATTTT. Translation gives CASSILYSNQPQHF.

The CDR3 loop reads CASRKLAGNNEQFF. The CDR3 DNA is TGTGCCAGTAGGAAACTAGCGGGTAACAATGAGCAGTTCTTC. The rearrangement uses TRBV19 and TRBJ2-1; 9 bases line up with TRBD2. The CDR3 spans 14 residues. CDR1 is LNHDA, CDR2 SQIVND, per germline (reference sequence). J lost 5 bases, V lost 6 bases, and 5 bases had no gene match. The full variable domain, in which reference TRBV19 and TRBJ2-1 provide the parts outside the CDR3, is DGGITQSPKYLFRKEGQNVTLSCEQNLNHDAMYWYRQDPGQGLRLIYYSQIVNDFQKGDIAEGYSVSREKKESFPLTVTSAQKNPTAFYLCASRKLAGNNEQFFGPGTRLTVL.

A few counts support this clone. The gene calls are TRBV2 and TRBJ2-1; D perhaps matches TRBD2 (6 bases). V dropped 6 bases and J dropped 8 bases, with 11 bases sitting between them. The V gene's germline CDR1 is SNHLY and CDR2 FYNNEI. The CDR3 contains 12 residues. CDR3 DNA sequence: TGTGCCAGCAGCCCGACTAGGGATGAGCAGTTCTTC. Protein sequence: CASSPTRDEQFF.

The genes are TRBV14 and TRBJ1-1; D ambiguous. Trimming took off 4 bases at V and 2 bases at J, with 2 bases between the two ends. The CDR3 sequence is 11 residues long. In germline, CDR1 is SGHDN, CDR2 FVKESK. The CDR3 region has the DNA TGTGCCAGCAGCCTAAACACTGAAGCTTTCTTT. Amino acids: CASSLNTEAFF.

In regard to this clone: One junction end does not reproduce the germline sequence, and a read error may be involved. V gene TRBV27 combines with J gene TRBJ1-5; 7 positions agree with TRBD1. The length of the CDR3 is 12 residues. CDR1 MNHEY and CDR2 SMNVEV come from the germline V gene (reference sequence). As DNA, the CDR3 is TGTGCCAGCAGTTTCAGGGGACAGCCCCAGAATTTT. This gives the protein CASSFRGQPQNF.

The chain combines TRBV7-9 with TRBJ2-5; 7 bases map to TRBD1. The CDR3 consists of 14 residues. Germline assignment: CDR1 SEHNR and CDR2 FQNEAQ (reference sequence). V was clipped by 8 bases and J by 1 base; unmatched bases: 7. The CDR3 loop is CASQLRDSQETQYF. The CDR3 region has the DNA TGTGCCAGCCAGCTTAGGGACAGCCAAGAGACCCAGTACTTC.

The chain is built from TRBV6-6 and TRBJ2-1; 7 positions match TRBD2. The CDR3 runs to 15 residues. Germline V lookup: CDR1 MNHNY, CDR2 SVGAGI (reference sequence). The V and J ends lost 0 bases and 5 bases, in that order; junction bases with no gene match: 4. This CDR3 reads CASSYSAGADNEQFF. In nucleotides, the CDR3 is TGTGCCAGCAGTTACTCTGCGGGAGCGGACAATGAGCAGTTCTTC.

The chain recombines TRBV19 with TRBJ2-1; no definite D call. The V gene's germline CDR1 is LNHDA and CDR2 SQIVND (reference sequence). The CDR3 is 14 residues long. The V end lost 3 bases, the J end lost 6 bases, and 12 bases lay between the germline ends. Written as DNA, the CDR3 is TGTGCCAGTAGTATTGTGGGCTACCCCAATGAGCAGTTCTTC. It specifies CASSIVGYPNEQFF.

This clone was found once. The V call is TRBV5-1, the J call TRBJ2-2; 12 bases map to TRBD2. The J segment lost 2 bases and the V segment lost 2 bases, leaving 4 bases of the junction unmatched. This CDR3 has 17 amino acids. CDR1 is SGHRS, CDR2 YFSETQ, per germline. The CDR3 coding sequence is TGCGCCAGCAGCTTCGGACTAGCGGGAACTAACACCGGGGAGCTGTTTTTT. Translating gives CASSFGLAGTNTGELFF.

The chain links TRBV15 to TRBJ2-7, with 13 bases that match TRBD2. The ends lost 3 bases at V and 4 bases at J; junction bases unmatched: 3. The CDR3 has 15 residues. The V gene's germline CDR1 is LNHNV and CDR2 YYDKDF (reference sequence). CDR3 bases: TGTGCCACCAGCAGGCCGACTAGCGGGAGGTACGAGCAGTACTTC. Translation: CATSRPTSGRYEQYF.

This sequence joins TRBV6-5 and TRBJ1-2; TRBD1 aligns across 7 bases. The V gene end was trimmed by 6 bases and the J gene end by 7 bases; junction bases not matched to a gene: 8. This CDR3 has 13 residues. Germline assignment: CDR1 MNHEY and CDR2 SVGAGI. The CDR3 spells CASSQGQRGGYTF. The CDR3 nucleotides read TGTGCCAGCAGCCAGGGACAGAGAGGTGGCTACACCTTC.

This clone was detected only once. The chain combines TRBV19 with TRBJ2-7; 9 bases match TRBD1. Germline V CDR1 and CDR2: LNHDA, SQIVND (reference sequence). V dropped 3 bases and J dropped 5; count of bases not matched to a gene: 11. The length of the CDR3 is 16 residues. The CDR3 region is CASSIQSGTGYHEQYF. The DNA for the CDR3 is TGTGCCAGTAGTATCCAGAGCGGGACAGGGTATCACGAGCAGTACTTC.

The V gene is TRBV6-5, the J gene TRBJ2-1; 8 bases fit TRBD2. Germline lookup yields CDR1 MNHEY and CDR2 SVGAGI. This CDR3 contains 14 residues. V trimming: 7 bases; J trimming: 8 bases; junction bases outside the gene matches: 10. The CDR3 reads CASNKPGLDHEQFF. CDR3 bases: TGTGCCAGCAATAAACCGGGACTAGATCATGAGCAGTTCTTC.

This sequence joins TRBV28 and TRBJ2-7; 7 positions match TRBD1. Trimming at V came to 6 bases and at J to 2 bases, leaving 7 bases not matched to a gene. CDR3 length: 14 amino acids. Germline loops: CDR1 MDHEN, CDR2 SYDVKM. The CDR3 coding sequence is TGTGCCAGCAGACAGACAGGGAGTCCCTACGAGCAGTACTTC. This encodes CASRQTGSPYEQYF.

This rearrangement joins TRBV2 to TRBJ2-2; weak D call: TRBD2 (6 bases). The ends were cut back, 5 bases at V and 2 bases at J, with 18 bases in the middle. CDR1 is SNHLY and CDR2 is FYNNEI in the germline V gene. This CDR3 region has 17 residues. The CDR3 nucleotides are TGTGCCAGCAGTTGGGCCGGTGGCGGGATCAACACCGGGGAGCTGTTTTTT. As protein: CASSWAGGGINTGELFF.

The sample holds a few counts of this clone. The rearrangement uses TRBV29-1 and TRBJ2-1; maybe TRBD2 (6 bases). V shed 2 bases and J shed 8 bases, with 16 bases lying between them. The CDR3 extends over 14 amino acids. Germline V gene data show CDR1 as SQVTM and CDR2 as ANQGSEA. This CDR3 is CSVETSGQGDEQFF. DNA for the CDR3: TGCAGCGTTGAAACCAGCGGGCAAGGGGATGAGCAGTTCTTC.

In this sample, this clone turned up a few times. CDR3 coding DNA: TGTGCCAGCAGTTACTCGGGCAGGGAAGGCTATGGCTACACCTTC. Protein: CASSYSGREGYGYTF. The V gene is TRBV6-5, the J gene TRBJ1-2; tentative D call: TRBD1 (5 bases). CDR1 and CDR2 (germline): MNHEY, SVGAGI. The CDR3 loop spans 15 amino acids. The V end lost 0 bases, the J end lost 4 bases, and 12 bases lay between the germline ends.

The chain combines TRBV2 with TRBJ1-1, with D unclear. There are 10 residues in the CDR3. Trimming took off 2 bases at V and 10 bases at J, with 5 bases between the two ends. Per germline, CDR1 SNHLY and CDR2 FYNNEI. This CDR3 reads CASSEYGAFF. For the CDR3, the DNA is TGTGCCAGCAGTGAATACGGAGCTTTCTTT.

This clone has just one count. V usage is TRBV10-3 and J usage is TRBJ1-3; D may be TRBD1 (6 bases). The length of the CDR3 is 14 residues. Trimming shortened V by 10 bases and J by 7 bases, and 20 bases separated the two germline ends. From germline, CDR1 is ENHRY and CDR2 SYGVKD. CDR3 sequence reads: CATDPGVVTNTIYF. The DNA for the CDR3 is TGTGCCACCGATCCAGGGGTAGTAACGAACACCATATATTTT.